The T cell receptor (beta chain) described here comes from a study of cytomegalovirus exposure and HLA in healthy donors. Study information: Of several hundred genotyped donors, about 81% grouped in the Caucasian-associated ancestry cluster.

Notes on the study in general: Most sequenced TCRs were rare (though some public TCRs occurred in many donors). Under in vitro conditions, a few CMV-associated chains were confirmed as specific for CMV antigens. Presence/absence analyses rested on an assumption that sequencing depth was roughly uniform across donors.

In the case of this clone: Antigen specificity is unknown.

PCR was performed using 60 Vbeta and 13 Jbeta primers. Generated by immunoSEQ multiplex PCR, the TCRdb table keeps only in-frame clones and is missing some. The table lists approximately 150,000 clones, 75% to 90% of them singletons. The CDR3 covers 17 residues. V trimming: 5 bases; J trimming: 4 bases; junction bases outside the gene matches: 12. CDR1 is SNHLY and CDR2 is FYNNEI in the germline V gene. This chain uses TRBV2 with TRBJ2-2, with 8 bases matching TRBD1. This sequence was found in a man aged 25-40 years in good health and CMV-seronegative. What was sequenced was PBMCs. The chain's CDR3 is CASSLPPYGTGTGELFF. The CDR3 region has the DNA TGTGCCAGCAGTCTACCCCCCTATGGGACAGGCACCGGGGAGCTGTTTTTT.